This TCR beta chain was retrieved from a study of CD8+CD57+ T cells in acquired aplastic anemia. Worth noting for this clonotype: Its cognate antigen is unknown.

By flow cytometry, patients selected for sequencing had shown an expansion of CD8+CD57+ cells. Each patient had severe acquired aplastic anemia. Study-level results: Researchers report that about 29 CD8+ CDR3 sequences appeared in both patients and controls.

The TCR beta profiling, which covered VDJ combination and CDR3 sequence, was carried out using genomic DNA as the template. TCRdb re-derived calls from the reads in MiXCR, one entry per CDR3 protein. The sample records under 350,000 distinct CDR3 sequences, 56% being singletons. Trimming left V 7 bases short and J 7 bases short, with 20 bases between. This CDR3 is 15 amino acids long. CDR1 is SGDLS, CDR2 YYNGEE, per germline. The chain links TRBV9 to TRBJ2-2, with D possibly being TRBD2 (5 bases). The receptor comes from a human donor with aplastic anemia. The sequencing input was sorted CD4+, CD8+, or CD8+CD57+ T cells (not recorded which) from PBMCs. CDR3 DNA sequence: TGTGCCAGCGGGAGTGCATCCAAAAACGGCGGGGAGCTGTTTTTT. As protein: CASGSASKNGGELFF.